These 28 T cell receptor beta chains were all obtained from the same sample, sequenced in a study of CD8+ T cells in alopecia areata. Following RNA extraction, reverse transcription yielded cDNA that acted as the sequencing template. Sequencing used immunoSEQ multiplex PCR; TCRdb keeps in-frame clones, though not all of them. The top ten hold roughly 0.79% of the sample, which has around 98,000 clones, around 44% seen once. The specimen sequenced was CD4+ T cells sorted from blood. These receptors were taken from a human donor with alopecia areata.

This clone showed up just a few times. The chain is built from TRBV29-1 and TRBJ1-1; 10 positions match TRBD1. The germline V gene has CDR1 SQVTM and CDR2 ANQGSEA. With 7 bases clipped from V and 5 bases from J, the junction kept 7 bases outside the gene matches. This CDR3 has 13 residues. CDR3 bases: TGCAGCGGATCTGGACAGGGGGAGACTGAAGCTTTCTTT. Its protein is CSGSGQGETEAFF.

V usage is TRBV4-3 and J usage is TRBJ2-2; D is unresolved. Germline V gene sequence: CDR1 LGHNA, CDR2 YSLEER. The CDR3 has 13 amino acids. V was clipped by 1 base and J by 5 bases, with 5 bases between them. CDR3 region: CASSQGRTGELFF. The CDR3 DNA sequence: TGCGCCAGCAGCCAAGGACGTACCGGGGAGCTGTTTTTT.

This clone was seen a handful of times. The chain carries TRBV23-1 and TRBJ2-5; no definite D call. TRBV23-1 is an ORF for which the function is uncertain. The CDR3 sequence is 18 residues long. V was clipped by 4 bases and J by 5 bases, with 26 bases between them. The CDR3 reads CASSRTGTRLMLAETQYF. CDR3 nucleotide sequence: TGCGCCAGCAGTCGCACCGGAACCCGACTCATGCTGGCGGAGACCCAGTACTTC.

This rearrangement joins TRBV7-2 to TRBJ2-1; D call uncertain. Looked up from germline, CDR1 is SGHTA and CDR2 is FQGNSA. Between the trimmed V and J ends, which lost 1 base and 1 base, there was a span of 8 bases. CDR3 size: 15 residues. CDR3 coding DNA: TGTGCCAGCAGCTTAGAGGGTACGTCCTACAATGAGCAGTTCTTC. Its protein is CASSLEGTSYNEQFF.

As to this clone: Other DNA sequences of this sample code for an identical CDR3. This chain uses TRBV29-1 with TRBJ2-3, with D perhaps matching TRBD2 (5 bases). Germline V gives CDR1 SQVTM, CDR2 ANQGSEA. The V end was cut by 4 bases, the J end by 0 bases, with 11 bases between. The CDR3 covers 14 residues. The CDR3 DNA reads TGCAGCGTTGGAGGGCGGTTCAGCACAGATACGCAGTATTTT. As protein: CSVGGRFSTDTQYF.

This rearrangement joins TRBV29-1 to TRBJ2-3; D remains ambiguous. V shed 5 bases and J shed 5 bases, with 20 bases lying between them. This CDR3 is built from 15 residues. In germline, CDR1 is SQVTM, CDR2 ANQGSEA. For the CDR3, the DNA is TGCAGCGTTTCCCCAGCGCCGGCCGGGCGAGATACGCAGTATTTT. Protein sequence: CSVSPAPAGRDTQYF.

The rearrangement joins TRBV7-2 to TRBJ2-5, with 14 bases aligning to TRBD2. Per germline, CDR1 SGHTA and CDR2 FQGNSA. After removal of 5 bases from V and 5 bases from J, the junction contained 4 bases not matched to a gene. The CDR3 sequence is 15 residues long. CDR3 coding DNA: TGTGCCAGCAGCCTGGGACTAGCGGGGGTTGAGACCCAGTACTTC. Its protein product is CASSLGLAGVETQYF. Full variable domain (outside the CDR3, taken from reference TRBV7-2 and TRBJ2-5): GAGVSQSPSNKVTEKGKDVELRCDPISGHTALYWYRQSLGQGLEFLIYFQGNSAPDKSGLPSDRFSAERTGGSVSTLTIQRTQQEDSAVYLCASSLGLAGVETQYFGPGTRLLVL.

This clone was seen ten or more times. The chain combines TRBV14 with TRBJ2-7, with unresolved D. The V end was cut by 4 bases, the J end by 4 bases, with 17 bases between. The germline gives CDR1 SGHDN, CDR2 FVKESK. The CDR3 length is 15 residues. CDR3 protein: CASSRAPIAGYEQYF. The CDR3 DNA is TGTGCCAGCAGCCGAGCCCCCATCGCCGGGTACGAGCAGTACTTC.

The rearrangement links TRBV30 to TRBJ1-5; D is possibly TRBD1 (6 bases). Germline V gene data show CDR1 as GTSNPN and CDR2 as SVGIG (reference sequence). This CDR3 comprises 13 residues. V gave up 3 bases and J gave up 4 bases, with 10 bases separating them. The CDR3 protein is CAWSYQGNQPQHF. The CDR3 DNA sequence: TGTGCCTGGAGCTACCAGGGGAATCAGCCCCAGCATTTT. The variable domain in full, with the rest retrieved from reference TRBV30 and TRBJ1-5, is SQTIHQWPATLVQPVGSPLSLECTVEGTSNPNLYWYRQAAGRGLQLLFYSVGIGQISSEVPQNLSASRPQDRQFILSSKKLLLSDSGFYLCAWSYQGNQPQHFGDGTRLSIL.

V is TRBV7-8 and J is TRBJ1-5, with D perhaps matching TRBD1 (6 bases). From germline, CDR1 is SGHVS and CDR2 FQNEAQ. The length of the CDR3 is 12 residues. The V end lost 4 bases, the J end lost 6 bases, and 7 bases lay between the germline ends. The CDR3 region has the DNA TGTGCCAGCAGCTCCAGGGGTCAGCCCCAGCATTTT. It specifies CASSSRGQPQHF.

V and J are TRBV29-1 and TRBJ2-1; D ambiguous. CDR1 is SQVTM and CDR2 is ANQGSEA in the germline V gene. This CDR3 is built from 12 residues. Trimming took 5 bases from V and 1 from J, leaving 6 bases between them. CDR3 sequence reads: CSVSGSYNEQFF. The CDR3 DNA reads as TGCAGCGTTTCCGGGTCCTACAATGAGCAGTTCTTC.

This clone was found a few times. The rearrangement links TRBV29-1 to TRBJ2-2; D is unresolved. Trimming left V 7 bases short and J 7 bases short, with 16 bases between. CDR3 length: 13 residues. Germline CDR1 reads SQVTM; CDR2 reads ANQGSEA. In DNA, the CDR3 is TGCAGCGCTGTCTTCAGTTGGGGCGGGGAGCTGTTTTTT. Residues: CSAVFSWGGELFF.

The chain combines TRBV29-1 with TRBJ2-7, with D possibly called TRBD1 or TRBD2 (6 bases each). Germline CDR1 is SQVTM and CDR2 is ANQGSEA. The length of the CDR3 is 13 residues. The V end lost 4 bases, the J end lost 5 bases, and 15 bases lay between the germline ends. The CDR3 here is CSVGPTGANEQYF. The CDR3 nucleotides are TGCAGCGTTGGACCGACGGGGGCCAACGAGCAGTACTTC.

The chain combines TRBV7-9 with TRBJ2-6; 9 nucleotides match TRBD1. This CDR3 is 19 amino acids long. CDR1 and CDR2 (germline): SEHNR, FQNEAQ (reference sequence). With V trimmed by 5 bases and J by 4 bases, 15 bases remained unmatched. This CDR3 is CASSPGTGRSVSGANVLTF. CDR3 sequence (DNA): TGTGCCAGCAGCCCCGGGACAGGGAGAAGTGTGTCGGGGGCCAACGTCCTGACTTTC.

This CDR3 is CASSVGRERAETQYF. CDR3 DNA sequence: TGTGCCAGCAGCGTAGGCAGGGAGAGGGCGGAGACCCAGTACTTC. This chain connects TRBV9 to TRBJ2-5, with D perhaps matching TRBD1 or TRBD2 (5 bases each). This CDR3 spans 15 amino acids. Germline CDR1 and CDR2: SGDLS and YYNGEE. Trimming removed 0 bases from V and 5 bases from J, with 14 bases in between.

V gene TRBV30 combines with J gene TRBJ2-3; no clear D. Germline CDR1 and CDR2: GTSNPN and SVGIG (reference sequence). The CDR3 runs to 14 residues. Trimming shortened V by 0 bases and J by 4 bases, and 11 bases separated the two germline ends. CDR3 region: CAWSVRWRPDTQYF. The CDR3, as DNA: TGTGCCTGGAGTGTACGCTGGCGACCAGATACGCAGTATTTT.

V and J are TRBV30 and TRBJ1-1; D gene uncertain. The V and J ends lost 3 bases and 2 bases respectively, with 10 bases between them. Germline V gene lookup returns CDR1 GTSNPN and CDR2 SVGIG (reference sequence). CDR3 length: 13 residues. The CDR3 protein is CAWRETPNTEAFF. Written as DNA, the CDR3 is TGTGCCTGGAGGGAGACACCTAACACTGAAGCTTTCTTT.

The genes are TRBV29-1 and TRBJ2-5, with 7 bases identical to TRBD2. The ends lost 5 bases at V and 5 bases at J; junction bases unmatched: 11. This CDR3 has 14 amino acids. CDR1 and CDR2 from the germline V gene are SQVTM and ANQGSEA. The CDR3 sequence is CSVLVGGPGETQYF. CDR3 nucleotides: TGCAGCGTTTTGGTGGGAGGGCCTGGGGAGACCCAGTACTTC.

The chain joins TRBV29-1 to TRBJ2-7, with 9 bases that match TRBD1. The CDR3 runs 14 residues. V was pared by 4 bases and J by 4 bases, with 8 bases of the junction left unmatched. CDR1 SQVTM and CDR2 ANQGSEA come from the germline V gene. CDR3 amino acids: CSVGAGTGPYEQYF. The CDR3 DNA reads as TGCAGCGTTGGTGCCGGGACAGGGCCGTACGAGCAGTACTTC.

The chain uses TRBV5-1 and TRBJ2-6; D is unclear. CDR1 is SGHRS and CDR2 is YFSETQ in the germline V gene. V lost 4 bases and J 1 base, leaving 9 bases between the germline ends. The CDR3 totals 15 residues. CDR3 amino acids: CASSVQSSGANVLTF. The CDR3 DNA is TGCGCCAGCAGCGTCCAGAGTTCTGGGGCCAACGTCCTGACTTTC.

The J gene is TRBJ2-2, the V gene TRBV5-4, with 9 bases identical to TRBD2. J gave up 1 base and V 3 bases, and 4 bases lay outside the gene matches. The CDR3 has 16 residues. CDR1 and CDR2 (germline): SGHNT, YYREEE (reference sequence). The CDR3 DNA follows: TGTGCCAGCAGCTCGGGACTAGCCTTGAACACCGGGGAGCTGTTTTTT. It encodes CASSSGLALNTGELFF.

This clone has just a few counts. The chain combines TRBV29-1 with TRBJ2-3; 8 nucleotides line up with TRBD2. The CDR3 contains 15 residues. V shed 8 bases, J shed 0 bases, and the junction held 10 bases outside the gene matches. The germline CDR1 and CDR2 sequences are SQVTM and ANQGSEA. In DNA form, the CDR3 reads TGCAGCTCCTCCGGGGCGGGGGGCAGCACAGATACGCAGTATTTT. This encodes CSSSGAGGSTDTQYF.

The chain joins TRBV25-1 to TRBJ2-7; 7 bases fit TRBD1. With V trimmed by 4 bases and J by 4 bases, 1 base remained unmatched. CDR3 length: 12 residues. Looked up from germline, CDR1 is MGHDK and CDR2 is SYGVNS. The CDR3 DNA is TGTGCCAGCAGTGGGACAGGATACGAGCAGTACTTC. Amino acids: CASSGTGYEQYF.

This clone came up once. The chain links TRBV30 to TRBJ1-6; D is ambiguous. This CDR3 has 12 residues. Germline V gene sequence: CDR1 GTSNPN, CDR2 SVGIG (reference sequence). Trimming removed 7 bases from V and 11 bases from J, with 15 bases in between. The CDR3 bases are TGTGCCTCCCTCAACGAGGTCCCACCCCTCCACTTT. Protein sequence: CASLNEVPPLHF.

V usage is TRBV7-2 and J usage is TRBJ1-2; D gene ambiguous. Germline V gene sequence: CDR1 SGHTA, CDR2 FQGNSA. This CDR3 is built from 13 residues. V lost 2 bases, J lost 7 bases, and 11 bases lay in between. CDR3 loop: CASSLYFESGYTF. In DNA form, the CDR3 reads TGTGCCAGCAGCTTATATTTCGAGTCTGGCTACACCTTC.

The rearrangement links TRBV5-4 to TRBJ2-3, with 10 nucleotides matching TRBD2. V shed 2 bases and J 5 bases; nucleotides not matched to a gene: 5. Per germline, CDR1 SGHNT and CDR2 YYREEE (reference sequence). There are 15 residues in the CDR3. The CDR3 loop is CASSLSGRALDTQYF. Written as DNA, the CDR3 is TGTGCCAGCAGCTTAAGCGGGAGGGCCTTAGATACGCAGTATTTT.

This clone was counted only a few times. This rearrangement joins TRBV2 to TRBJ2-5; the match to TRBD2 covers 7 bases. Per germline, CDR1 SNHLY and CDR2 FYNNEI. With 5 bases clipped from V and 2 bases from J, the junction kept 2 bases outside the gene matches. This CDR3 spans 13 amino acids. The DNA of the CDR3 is TGTGCCAGCAGTCGGGGACTACAAGAGACCCAGTACTTC. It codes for CASSRGLQETQYF.

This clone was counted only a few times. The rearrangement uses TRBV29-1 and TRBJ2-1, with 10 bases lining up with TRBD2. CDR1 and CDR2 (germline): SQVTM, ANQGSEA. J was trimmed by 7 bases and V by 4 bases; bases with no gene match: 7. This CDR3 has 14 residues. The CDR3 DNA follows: TGCAGCGTTGTTGAGCGGGGGGGCCTAAATGAGCAGTTCTTC. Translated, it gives CSVVERGGLNEQFF.